A selection of T cell receptor beta chains follows, all from one sample in a study of blood T cell repertoires in COVID-19. Clones were read by immunoSEQ multiplex PCR, and TCRdb kept only the in-frame ones, dropping some. The sample records 350,000 to 550,000 clones, nearly 90% being singletons. Sequencing used PBMCs or T cells enriched from blood (not recorded which). The source is a young woman with acute COVID-19. Both conserved end residues are part of each CDR3. A D gene is named only where the DNA matches it firmly. Clone sizes are given selectively: once, few, many, or a class where the clone is expanded.

J	size	V	D	DNA	CDR3
TRBJ1-1	-	TRBV14	-	TGTGCCAGCAGCCCCGCGGGGAACACTGAAGCTTTCTTT	CASSPAGNTEAFF
TRBJ1-2	-	TRBV18	TRBD1	TGTGCCAGCTCGCCCGACAGGGAGTATGGCTACACCTTC	CASSPDREYGYTF
TRBJ1-1	-	TRBV7-9	TRBD1	TGTGCCAGCAGCTTAGGCAGGGGGGTCCTACCTATGAACACTGAAGCTTTCTTT	CASSLGRGVLPMNTEAFF
TRBJ1-5	-	TRBV7-8	TRBD1	TGTGCCAGCAGCTCACAGGGGAATAGCAATCAGCCCCAGCATTTT	CASSSQGNSNQPQHF
TRBJ1-1	-	TRBV10-2	TRBD1	TGCGCCAGCAGAGATACAGGGGGGCGCGGCACTGAAGCTTTCTTT	CASRDTGGRGTEAFF
TRBJ1-6	-	TRBV10-3	TRBD1	TGTGCTGGAAAGGACAGGGAGGGTTCACCCCTCCACTTT	CAGKDREGSPLHF
TRBJ2-7	-	TRBV9	TRBD1	TGTGCCAGCAGCGGACAGGGGAGCTCCTACGAGCAGTACTTC	CASSGQGSSYEQYF
TRBJ1-4	-	TRBV6-2/TRBV6-3	-	TGTGCCAGCAGTTACTTCGGCGGCACTAATGAAAAACTGTTTTTT	CASSYFGGTNEKLFF
TRBJ1-3	-	TRBV5-1	TRBD1	TGCGCCAGCAGCTCCGGGACAGAGAGCTCTGGAAACACCATATATTTT	CASSSGTESSGNTIYF
TRBJ2-7	-	TRBV3-1/TRBV3-2	-	TGTGCCAGCAGCCAAGACAACTACGAGCAGTACTTC	CASSQDNYEQYF
TRBJ1-5	-	TRBV12-3/TRBV12-4	-	TGTGCCAGCAGTCGGACAGTACGGCCCCAGCATTTT	CASSRTVRPQHF
TRBJ2-1	-	TRBV18	-	TGTGCCAGCTCACCTCAGGATGCCCCCTACAATGAGCAGTTCTTC	CASSPQDAPYNEQFF
TRBJ1-3	-	TRBV7-2	-	TGTGCCAGCAGCTTAGCGAGCCAGGGTGAAAACACCATATATTTT	CASSLASQGENTIYF
TRBJ1-5	-	TRBV18	TRBD1	TGTGCCAGCTCATCGGGACAGGGCAGCAATCAGCCCCAGCATTTT	CASSSGQGSNQPQHF
TRBJ2-5	-	TRBV7-9	TRBD1	TGTGCCAGCAGCATAAGACAGGGGCGAGAGACCCAGTACTTC	CASSIRQGRETQYF
TRBJ1-2	-	TRBV3-1/TRBV3-2	-	TGTGCCAGCAGCCTAACAGGGCTTGGCTACACCTTC	CASSLTGLGYTF
TRBJ1-2	many	TRBV3-1/TRBV3-2	TRBD1	TGTGCCAGCAGACCTGACAGGGGATATGGCTACACCTTC	CASRPDRGYGYTF
TRBJ2-2	few	TRBV10-2	-	TGCGCCAGCCAATCGCGTCTCAACACCGGGGAGCTGTTTTTT	CASQSRLNTGELFF
TRBJ1-5	-	TRBV18	-	TGTGCCAGCTCAGCGACAGTTTGGGATAGCAATCAGCCCCAGCATTTT	CASSATVWDSNQPQHF
TRBJ2-1	-	TRBV9	TRBD2	TGTGCCAGCAGCGTAGCCCCAAAGATCGGGACTAACACCAATGAGCAGTTCTTC	CASSVAPKIGTNTNEQFF
TRBJ1-6	few	TRBV19	-	TGTGCCAGTAGTCTCGCAGAAACCCTCCACTTT	CASSLAETLHF
TRBJ1-1	-	TRBV11-3	-	TGTGCCAGCAGCTTAGGGGCAAACACTGAAGCTTTCTTT	CASSLGANTEAFF
TRBJ2-7	few	TRBV24-1	-	TGTGCCACCAGTGTCGTCGACAGCTTCTACGAGCAGTACTTC	CATSVVDSFYEQYF
TRBJ2-5	-	TRBV12-5	-	TGTGCTAGTGGTTTGGACGGAGAGACCCAGTACTTC	CASGLDGETQYF
TRBJ1-5	-	TRBV28	-	TGTGCCAGCGGGACATCCGAAAGCAATCAGCCCCAGCATTTT	CASGTSESNQPQHF
TRBJ2-7	-	TRBV10-3	-	TGTGCCATCCGGGGCGGGGACCTAACCTACGAGCAGTACTTC	CAIRGGDLTYEQYF
TRBJ1-1	few	TRBV14	-	TGTGCCAGCAGCCAAGAGCTGCACTTGGCTTTCTTT	CASSQELHLAFF
TRBJ2-6	-	TRBV11-2	-	TGTGCCAGCAGATACTCTGGGGCCAACGTCCTGACTTTC	CASRYSGANVLTF
TRBJ1-1	-	TRBV30	-	TGTGCCTGGACCATAGGACAGAACACTGAAGCTTTCTTT	CAWTIGQNTEAFF
TRBJ2-1	-	TRBV7-2	TRBD2	TGTGCCAGCAGCCCTCGGACTAGTGTAATCAATGAGCAGTTCTTC	CASSPRTSVINEQFF
TRBJ1-6	-	TRBV2	TRBD1	TGTGCCTACCTGGGACAGGGTAATTCACCCCTCCACTTT	CAYLGQGNSPLHF
TRBJ1-6	few	TRBV25-1	-	TGTGCCAGCAGTCACAGCCCCTATAATTCACCCCTCCACTTT	CASSHSPYNSPLHF
TRBJ2-2	once	TRBV28	-	TGTGCCAGCAGTTCAGGGGCCGGGGAGCTGTTTTTT	CASSSGAGELFF
TRBJ2-3	once	TRBV9	-	TGTGCCAGCAGCAACCAGGGTGGCGATACGCAGTATTTT	CASSNQGGDTQYF
TRBJ2-2	-	TRBV20-1	TRBD2	TGCAGTGCTAGTAAGGCTAGCGGGAGGCAGAACACCGGGGAGCTGTTTTTT	CSASKASGRQNTGELFF
TRBJ2-7	-	TRBV6-2/TRBV6-3	TRBD2	TGTGCCAGCAGTTACTCTAACCTAGCGGGAGGTCTGTACTTC	CASSYSNLAGGLYF
TRBJ2-7	-	TRBV6-5	TRBD2	TGTGCCAGCAGTCCAGCGGGATCCACCTACGAGCAGTACTTC	CASSPAGSTYEQYF
TRBJ2-7	-	TRBV10-3	TRBD1	TGTGCCATCAGAACCGGGACAGGAAAGGTCTACGAGCAGTACTTC	CAIRTGTGKVYEQYF
TRBJ2-1	-	TRBV6-6	-	TGTGCCAGCAGTCCTCGACAACCTCAATGGTCCTACAATGAGCAGTTCTTC	CASSPRQPQWSYNEQFF
TRBJ2-3	-	TRBV30	TRBD1	TGTGCCTGGAGCCTCGGACAGGCTGTCACAGATACGCAGTATTTT	CAWSLGQAVTDTQYF
TRBJ1-6	few	TRBV3-1/TRBV3-2	TRBD1	TGTGCCAGCAGCCCCGGACAGGGGACACCCCTCCACTTT	CASSPGQGTPLHF
TRBJ2-2	-	TRBV6-1	-	TGTGCCAGCAGTGCCTATTCGACCGGGGAGCTGTTTTTT	CASSAYSTGELFF
TRBJ2-5	-	TRBV5-4	-	TGTGCCAGCAGCTTGGAGACTGGGCCGGGAATCGAGACCCAGTACTTC	CASSLETGPGIETQYF
TRBJ1-1	-	TRBV7-2	TRBD1	TGTGCCAGCAGCTTACTGGGACAGTTTGAAGCTTTCTTT	CASSLLGQFEAFF
TRBJ1-2	-	TRBV4-2	-	TGTGCCAGCGGTCCGCTTGCACGGGGAGAGCTAGGCTACACCTTC	CASGPLARGELGYTF
TRBJ1-2	-	TRBV6-2/TRBV6-3	TRBD1	TGTGCCAGCAGTTACTCGGGCCTTGACAGGGGTCGTGGCTACACCTTC	CASSYSGLDRGRGYTF
TRBJ2-7	-	TRBV13	-	TGTGCCAGCAGCTTAGGTAGATACGAGCAGTACTTC	CASSLGRYEQYF
TRBJ1-2	-	TRBV9	-	TGTGCCAGCAGCCCTATTCTAGTGACGGATGGCTACACCTTC	CASSPILVTDGYTF
TRBJ1-5	-	TRBV4-1	TRBD1	TGCGCCAGCAGCCAAGGTCCAGACAGGGCAGGTAATCAGCCCCAGCATTTT	CASSQGPDRAGNQPQHF
TRBJ1-1	few	TRBV5-1	-	TGCGCCAGCAGCCTCCGGGGGTTAGGTACTGAAGCTTTCTTT	CASSLRGLGTEAFF
TRBJ1-4	-	TRBV4-3	-	TGCGCCAGCAGCCGGGGAGTTTCCGCAACTAATGAAAAACTGTTTTTT	CASSRGVSATNEKLFF
TRBJ1-1	few	TRBV7-9	TRBD1	TGTGCCAGCAGCCCGACCTCCGGGACAGGAGGAACTGAAGCTTTCTTT	CASSPTSGTGGTEAFF
TRBJ1-1	-	TRBV27	TRBD1	TGTGCCAGCAGTTACGGACAGGGGAACACTGAAGCTTTCTTT	CASSYGQGNTEAFF
TRBJ1-1	-	TRBV29-1	-	TGCAGCGTGACAGTTAAGGCCACTGAAGCTTTCTTT	CSVTVKATEAFF
TRBJ2-5	-	TRBV5-8	TRBD2	TGTGCCAGCAGCGGGGGACTAAACCAAGAGACCCAGTACTTC	CASSGGLNQETQYF